This T cell receptor (beta chain) originates from a study of shared clonotypes between healthy human individuals. Study-level findings and limits: Non-shared clonotypes were found to have lower generation probabilities than the clonotypes that were shared by all four of the sorted-subset donors. Tissues were not sampled, only blood, and their repertoires likely differ.

Produced via immunoSEQ multiplex PCR; TCRdb's table is partial and in-frame only. The sample yields about 2.3 million clones, under 95% seen once. This clone was detected a few times. Antigen specificity is unknown. The CDR3 contains 15 residues. Germline V gives CDR1 SGHDN, CDR2 FVKESK. Trimming removed 1 base from V and 2 bases from J, with 12 bases in between. This chain connects TRBV14 to TRBJ2-7; a weak D match, TRBD1 (6 bases). This sequence was found in a man aged 18-30 years in good health. Some clones in this sample may be carry-over from other donors' samples. The specimen sequenced was naive CD4+ T cells from PBMCs. The subset: CD45RA+ positively selected. The CDR3 nucleotides read TGTGCCAGCAGCCAAGGGACAGTTCCCACCTACGAGCAGTACTTC. Translated, it gives CASSQGTVPTYEQYF.